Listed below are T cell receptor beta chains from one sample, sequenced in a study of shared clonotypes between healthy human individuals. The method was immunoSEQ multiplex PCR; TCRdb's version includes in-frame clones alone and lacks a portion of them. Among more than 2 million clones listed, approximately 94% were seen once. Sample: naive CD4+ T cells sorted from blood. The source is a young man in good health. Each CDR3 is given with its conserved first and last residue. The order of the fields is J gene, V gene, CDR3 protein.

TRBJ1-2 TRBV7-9 CASSHTRQVAPGYGYTF
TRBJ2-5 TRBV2 CASSVKTQYF
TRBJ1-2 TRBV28 CASSSLNGGVGYGYTF
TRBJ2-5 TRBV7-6 CASSLARPEYQETQYF
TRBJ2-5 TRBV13 CASSPKGTGLIQTQYF
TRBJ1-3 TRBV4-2 CASSQAPRGGTSGNTIYF
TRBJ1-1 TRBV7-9 CASSLEGTVNTEAFF
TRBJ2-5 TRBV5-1 CASSPRGSPQETQYF
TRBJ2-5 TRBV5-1 CASSLVAGNKETQYF
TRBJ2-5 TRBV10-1 CASTSGTLQETQYF
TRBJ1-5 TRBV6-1 CASSEAWGSTVRPQHF
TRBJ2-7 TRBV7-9 CASSLGQGAGEQYF
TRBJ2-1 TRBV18 CASSPQRGNNEQFF
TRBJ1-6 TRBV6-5 CASSSGPNSPLHF
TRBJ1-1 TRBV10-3 CAISESRGRETEAFF
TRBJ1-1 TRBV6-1 CASRETGIAWTEAFF
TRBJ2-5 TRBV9 CASSVGERGGQETQYF
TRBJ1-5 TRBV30 CAWSVGQGNQPQHF
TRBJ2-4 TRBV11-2 CASSSRQGGNIQYF
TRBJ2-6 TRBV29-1 CSVESRTGRENSGANVLTF
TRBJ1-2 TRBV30 CAWRARTRGYGYTF
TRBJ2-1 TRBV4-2 CASSQGDSGGAPDEQFF
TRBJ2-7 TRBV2 CASGQGLAGTYEQYF
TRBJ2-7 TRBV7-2 CASSSVPDRYEQYF
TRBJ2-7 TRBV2 CASKEERQYF
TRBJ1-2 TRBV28 CASEAQTNYGYTF
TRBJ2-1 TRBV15 CATSPPLAGANEQFF
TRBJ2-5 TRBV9 CASSPRTGSETQYF
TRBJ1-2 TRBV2 CASRGGGIANYGYTF
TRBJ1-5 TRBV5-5 CASSLEASNQPQHF
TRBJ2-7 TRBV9 CASSVALASVNEQYF